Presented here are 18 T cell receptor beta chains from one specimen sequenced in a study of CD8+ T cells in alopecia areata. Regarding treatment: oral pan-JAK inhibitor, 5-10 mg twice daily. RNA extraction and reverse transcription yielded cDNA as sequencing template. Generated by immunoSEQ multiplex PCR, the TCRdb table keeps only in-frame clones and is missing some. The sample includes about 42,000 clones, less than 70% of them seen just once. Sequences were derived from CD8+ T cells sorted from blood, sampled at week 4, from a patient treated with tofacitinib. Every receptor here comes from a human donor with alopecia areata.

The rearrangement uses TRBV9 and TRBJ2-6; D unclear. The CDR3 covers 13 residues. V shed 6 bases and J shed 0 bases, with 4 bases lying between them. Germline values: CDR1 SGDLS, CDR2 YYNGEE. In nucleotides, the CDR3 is TGTGCCAGCACCACCTCTGGGGCCAACGTCCTGACTTTC. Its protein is CASTTSGANVLTF. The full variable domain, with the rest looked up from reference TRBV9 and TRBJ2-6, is DSGVTQTPKHLITATGQRVTLRCSPRSGDLSVYWYQQSLDQGLQFLIQYYNGEERAKGNILERFSAQQFPDLHSELNLSSLELGDSALYFCASTTSGANVLTFGAGSRLTVL.

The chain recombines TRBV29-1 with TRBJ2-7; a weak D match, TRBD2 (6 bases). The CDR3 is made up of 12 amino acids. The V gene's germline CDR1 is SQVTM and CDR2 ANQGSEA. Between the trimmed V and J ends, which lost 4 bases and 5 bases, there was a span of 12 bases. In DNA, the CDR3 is TGCAGCGTTGGCGGAGGGGCCCACGAGCAGTACTTC. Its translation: CSVGGGAHEQYF.

DNA for the CDR3: TGTGCCAGCAGCACCGGGGGAGGCACTGAAGCTTTCTTT. Protein product: CASSTGGGTEAFF. The gene calls are TRBV9 and TRBJ1-1; D is possibly TRBD1 (5 bases). Germline V gene sequence: CDR1 SGDLS, CDR2 YYNGEE. V was cut by 4 bases and J by 4 bases, with 11 bases left in between. The CDR3 runs to 13 residues.

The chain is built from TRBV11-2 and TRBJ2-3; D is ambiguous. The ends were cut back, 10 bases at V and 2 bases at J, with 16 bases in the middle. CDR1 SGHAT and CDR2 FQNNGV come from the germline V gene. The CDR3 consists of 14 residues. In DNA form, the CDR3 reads TGTGCCACCCGTCCGTTGACCCTCACAGATACGCAGTATTTT. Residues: CATRPLTLTDTQYF.

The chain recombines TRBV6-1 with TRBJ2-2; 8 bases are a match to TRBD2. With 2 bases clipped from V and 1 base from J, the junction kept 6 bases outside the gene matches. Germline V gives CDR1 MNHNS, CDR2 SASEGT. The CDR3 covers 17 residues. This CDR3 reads CASSELVSGGNTGELFF. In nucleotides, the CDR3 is TGTGCCAGCAGTGAACTAGTGAGCGGGGGGAACACCGGGGAGCTGTTTTTT.

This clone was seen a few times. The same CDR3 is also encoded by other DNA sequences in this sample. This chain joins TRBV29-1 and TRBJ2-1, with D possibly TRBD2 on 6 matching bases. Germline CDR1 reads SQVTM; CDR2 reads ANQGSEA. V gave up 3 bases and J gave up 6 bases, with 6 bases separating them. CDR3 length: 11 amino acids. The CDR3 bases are TGCAGCGTTGAGGGGGGCAATGAGCAGTTCTTC. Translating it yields CSVEGGNEQFF.

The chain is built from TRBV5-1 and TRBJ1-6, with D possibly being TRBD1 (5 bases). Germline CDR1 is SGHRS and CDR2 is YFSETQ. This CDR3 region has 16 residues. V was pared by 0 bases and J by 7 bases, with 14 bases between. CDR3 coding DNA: TGCGCCAGCAGCTTGGATCCTTCCGGGGCCAATTCACCCCTCCACTTT. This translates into CASSLDPSGANSPLHF.

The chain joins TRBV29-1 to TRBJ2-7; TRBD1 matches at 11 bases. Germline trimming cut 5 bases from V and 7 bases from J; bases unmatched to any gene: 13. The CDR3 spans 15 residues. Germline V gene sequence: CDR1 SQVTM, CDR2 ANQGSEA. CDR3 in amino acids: CSVFLGQGARGEQYF. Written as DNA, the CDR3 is TGCAGCGTTTTCCTAGGACAGGGGGCAAGGGGAGAGCAGTACTTC.

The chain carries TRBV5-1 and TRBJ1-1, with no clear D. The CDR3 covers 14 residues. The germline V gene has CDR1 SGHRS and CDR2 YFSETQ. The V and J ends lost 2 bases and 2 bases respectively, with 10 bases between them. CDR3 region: CASSFEATNTEAFF. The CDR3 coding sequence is TGCGCCAGCAGCTTCGAGGCAACAAACACTGAAGCTTTCTTT.

The DNA of the CDR3 is TGTGCCATACCCAGGGAAAATGAGCAGTTCTTC. It specifies CAIPRENEQFF. J is TRBJ2-1 and V is TRBV2; perhaps TRBD1 as D (5 bases). The V end was cut by 10 bases, the J end by 7 bases, with 11 bases between. This CDR3 has 11 residues. Germline CDR1 is SNHLY and CDR2 is FYNNEI.

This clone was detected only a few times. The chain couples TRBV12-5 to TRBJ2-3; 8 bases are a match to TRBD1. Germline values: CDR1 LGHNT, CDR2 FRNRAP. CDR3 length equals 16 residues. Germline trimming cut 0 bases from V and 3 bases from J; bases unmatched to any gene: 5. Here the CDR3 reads CASGLVRDRSTDTQYF. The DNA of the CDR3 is TGTGCTAGTGGTTTGGTAAGGGACAGGAGTACAGATACGCAGTATTTT.

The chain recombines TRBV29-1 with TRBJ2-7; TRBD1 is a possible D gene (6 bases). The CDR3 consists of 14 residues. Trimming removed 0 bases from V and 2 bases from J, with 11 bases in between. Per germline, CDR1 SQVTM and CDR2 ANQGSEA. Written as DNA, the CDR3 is TGCAGCGTTGAAGAGGGACACCAGACCTACGAGCAGTACTTC. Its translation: CSVEEGHQTYEQYF.

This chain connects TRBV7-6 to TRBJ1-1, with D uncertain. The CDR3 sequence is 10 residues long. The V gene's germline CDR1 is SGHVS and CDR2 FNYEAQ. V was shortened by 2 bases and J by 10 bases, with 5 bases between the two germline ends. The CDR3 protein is CASSLNVAFF. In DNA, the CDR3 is TGTGCCAGCAGCTTAAACGTAGCTTTCTTT. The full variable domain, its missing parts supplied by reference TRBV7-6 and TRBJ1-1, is GAGVSQSPRYKVTKRGQDVALRCDPISGHVSLYWYRQALGQGPEFLTYFNYEAQQDKSGLPNDRFSAERPEGSISTLTIQRTEQRDSAMYRCASSLNVAFFGQGTRLTVV.

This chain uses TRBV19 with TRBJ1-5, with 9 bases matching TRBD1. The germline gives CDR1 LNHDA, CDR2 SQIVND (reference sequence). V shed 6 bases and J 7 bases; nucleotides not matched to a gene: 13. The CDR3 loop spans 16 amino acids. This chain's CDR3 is CASSDKGQGRDQPQHF. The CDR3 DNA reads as TGTGCCAGTAGCGATAAAGGACAGGGGAGGGACCAGCCCCAGCATTTT.

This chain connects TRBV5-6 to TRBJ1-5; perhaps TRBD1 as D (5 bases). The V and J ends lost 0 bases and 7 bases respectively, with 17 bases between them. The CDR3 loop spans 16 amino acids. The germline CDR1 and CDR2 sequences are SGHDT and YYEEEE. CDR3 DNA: TGTGCCAGCAGCTTGGGGGGCCAGGGACCTGGGCAGCCCCAGCATTTT. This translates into CASSLGGQGPGQPQHF.

The CDR3 DNA sequence: TGTGCCAGCAGTTTATCCGGGACAGGGGGCTCGGGGGAGCAGTTCTTC. It encodes CASSLSGTGGSGEQFF. The chain has TRBV27 and TRBJ2-1; TRBD1 matches at 12 bases. CDR1 is MNHEY, CDR2 SMNVEV, per germline (reference sequence). The V and J ends lost 0 bases and 10 bases, in that order; junction bases with no gene match: 7. The CDR3 runs to 16 residues.

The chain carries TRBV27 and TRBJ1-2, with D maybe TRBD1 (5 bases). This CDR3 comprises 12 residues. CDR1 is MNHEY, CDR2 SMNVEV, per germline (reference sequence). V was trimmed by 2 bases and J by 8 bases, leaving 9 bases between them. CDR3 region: CASSLAGDGYTF. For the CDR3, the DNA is TGTGCCAGCAGTTTAGCGGGGGACGGCTACACCTTC.

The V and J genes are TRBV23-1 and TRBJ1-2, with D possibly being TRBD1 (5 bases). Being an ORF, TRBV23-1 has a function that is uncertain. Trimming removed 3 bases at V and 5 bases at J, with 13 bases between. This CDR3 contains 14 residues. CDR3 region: CASSHTGTGYGYTF. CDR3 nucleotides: TGCGCCAGCAGTCATACGGGGACGGGATATGGCTACACCTTC.